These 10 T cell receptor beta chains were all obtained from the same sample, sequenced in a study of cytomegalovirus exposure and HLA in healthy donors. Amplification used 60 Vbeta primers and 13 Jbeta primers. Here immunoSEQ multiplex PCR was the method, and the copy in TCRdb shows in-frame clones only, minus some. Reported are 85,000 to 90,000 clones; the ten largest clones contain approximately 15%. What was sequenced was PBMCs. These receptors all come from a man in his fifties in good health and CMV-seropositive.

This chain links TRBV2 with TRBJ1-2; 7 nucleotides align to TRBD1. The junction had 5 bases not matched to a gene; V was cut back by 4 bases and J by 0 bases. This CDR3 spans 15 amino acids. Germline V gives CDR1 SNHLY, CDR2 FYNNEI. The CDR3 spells CASSGHRGPNYGYTF. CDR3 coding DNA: TGTGCCAGCAGTGGACACAGGGGCCCTAACTATGGCTACACCTTC.

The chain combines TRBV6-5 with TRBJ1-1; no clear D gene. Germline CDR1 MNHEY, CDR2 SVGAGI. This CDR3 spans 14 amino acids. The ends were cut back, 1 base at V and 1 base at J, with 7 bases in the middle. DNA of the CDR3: TGTGCCAGCAGTTACTTAGCCAAGAACACTGAAGCTTTCTTT. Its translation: CASSYLAKNTEAFF.

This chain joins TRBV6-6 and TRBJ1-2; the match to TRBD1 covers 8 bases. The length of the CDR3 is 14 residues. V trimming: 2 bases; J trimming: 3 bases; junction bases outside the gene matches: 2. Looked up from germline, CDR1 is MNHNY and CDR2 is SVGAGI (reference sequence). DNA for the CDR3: TGTGCCAGCAGTTACCACAGGGGGGACTATGGCTACACCTTC. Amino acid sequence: CASSYHRGDYGYTF.

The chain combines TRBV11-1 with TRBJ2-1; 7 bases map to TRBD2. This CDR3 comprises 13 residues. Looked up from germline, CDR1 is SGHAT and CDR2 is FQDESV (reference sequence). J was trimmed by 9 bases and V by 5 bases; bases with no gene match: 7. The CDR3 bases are TGTGCCAGCAGCCCCCGGACTAGGAGTGAGCAGTTCTTC. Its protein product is CASSPRTRSEQFF.

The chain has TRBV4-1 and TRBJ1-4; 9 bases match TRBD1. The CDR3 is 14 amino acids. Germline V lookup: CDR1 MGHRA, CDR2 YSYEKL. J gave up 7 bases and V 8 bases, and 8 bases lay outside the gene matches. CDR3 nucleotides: TGCGCCAGCGCCCCGGGACAGGGATTTGAAAAACTGTTTTTT. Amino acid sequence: CASAPGQGFEKLFF.

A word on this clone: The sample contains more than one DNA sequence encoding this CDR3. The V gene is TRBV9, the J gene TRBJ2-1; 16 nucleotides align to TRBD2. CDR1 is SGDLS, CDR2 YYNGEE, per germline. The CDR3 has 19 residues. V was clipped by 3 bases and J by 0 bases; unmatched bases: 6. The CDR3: CASSGLGLAGGGSYNEQFF. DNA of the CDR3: TGTGCCAGCAGCGGATTGGGACTAGCGGGAGGGGGCTCCTACAATGAGCAGTTCTTC.

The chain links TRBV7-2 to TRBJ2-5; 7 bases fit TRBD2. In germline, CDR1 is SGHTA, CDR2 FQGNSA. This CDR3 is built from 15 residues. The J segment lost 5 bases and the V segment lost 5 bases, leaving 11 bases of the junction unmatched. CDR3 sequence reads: CASSPFGLGEETQYF. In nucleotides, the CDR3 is TGTGCCAGCAGCCCCTTCGGACTAGGGGAGGAGACCCAGTACTTC.

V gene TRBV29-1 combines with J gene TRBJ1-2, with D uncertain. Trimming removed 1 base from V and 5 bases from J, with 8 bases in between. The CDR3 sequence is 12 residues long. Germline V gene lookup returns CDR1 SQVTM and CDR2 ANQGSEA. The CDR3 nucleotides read TGCAGCGTTGAAGTTACGGGGTATGGCTACACCTTC. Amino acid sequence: CSVEVTGYGYTF.

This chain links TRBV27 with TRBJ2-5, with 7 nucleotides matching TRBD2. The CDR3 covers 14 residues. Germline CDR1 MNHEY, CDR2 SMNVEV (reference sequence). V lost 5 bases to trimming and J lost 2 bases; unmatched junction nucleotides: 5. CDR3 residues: CASSPGLLQETQYF. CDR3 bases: TGTGCCAGCAGTCCGGGACTACTTCAAGAGACCCAGTACTTC.

CDR3 bases: TGTGCCAGCAGTTCTACTATACAATATGGCTACACCTTC. Translation: CASSSTIQYGYTF. This sequence joins TRBV6-5 and TRBJ1-2; the D is unclear. In germline, CDR1 is MNHEY, CDR2 SVGAGI. V was clipped by 4 bases and J by 5 bases, with 11 bases between them. There are 13 residues in the CDR3.